The T cell receptor (beta chain) described here comes from a study of blood T cells in healthy people across ages. Study-wide results and limits: Estimates of total diversity, which came from one million sequenced T cells, were considered to be underestimates.

A J-beta primer mix and a sample-barcoded 5' primer were used in a second PCR of roughly 7 to 12 cycles. Via MiXCR, TCRdb re-called the 5' RACE reads, giving one row per CDR3 protein. The table has about 730,000 distinct CDR3 sequences, around 40% seen once. Aged about 6 to 95, donors were systemically healthy Caucasians from Russia. Extraction yielded at least 6 micrograms of total RNA per sample. As for this clonotype: The antigen is undetermined.

The V gene's germline CDR1 is DFQATT and CDR2 SNEGSKA (reference sequence). This CDR3 has 14 residues. The V segment lost 6 bases and the J segment 0 bases; nucleotides outside the gene matches: 7. The sequencing sample was made of blood. This chain links TRBV20-1 with TRBJ2-7; 8 bases agree with TRBD2. The clonotype originates from a woman aged 55-69 years in good health. CDR3 sequence (DNA): TGCAGTGCCGCGGCGGGAGGCAGCTCCTACGAGCAGTACTTC. It is translated as CSAAAGGSSYEQYF.